The 11 T cell receptor beta chains reported below all come from one sample, sequenced in a study of type 1 and type 2 diabetes patients. Amplification started from genomic DNA. Amplification of the beta chain CDR3 used 30 forward and 13 reverse multiplex primers. MiXCR was run by TCRdb on the multiplex PCR reads, yielding one entry per CDR3 protein. This table has around 300,000 distinct CDR3 sequences, more than 45% appearing once. The material sequenced was peripheral blood mononuclear cells (PBMCs). These receptors all come from a man in his late teens or twenties with type 2 diabetes.

This clonotype was counted a few times. The chain links TRBV9 to TRBJ2-7; either TRBD1 or TRBD2 may fit D (5 bases each). Trimming removed 4 bases at V and 0 bases at J, with 14 bases between. The CDR3 contains 15 residues. Germline V gene sequence: CDR1 SGDLS, CDR2 YYNGEE. The CDR3 loop reads CASSLTGTNSYEQYF. In DNA, the CDR3 is TGTGCCAGCAGCTTAACCGGGACCAACTCCTACGAGCAGTACTTC.

This clonotype was counted a few times. The chain uses TRBV25-1 and TRBJ1-6, with TRBD1 identical over 8 bases. V gave up 9 bases and J gave up 7 bases; unmatched junction bases: 14. CDR1 MGHDK and CDR2 SYGVNS come from the germline V gene. The CDR3 is 16 amino acids. The CDR3 protein is CARLTGAEFENSPLHF. CDR3 sequence (DNA): TGTGCCAGACTGACAGGGGCCGAATTCGAGAATTCACCCCTCCACTTT.

About this clonotype itself: This could be a read error, since a much larger clone is one nucleotide away. V gene TRBV2 combines with J gene TRBJ2-1; a weak D match, TRBD1 (6 bases). Germline V gene lookup returns CDR1 SNHLY and CDR2 FYNNEI. Trimming took off 2 bases at V and 10 bases at J, with 9 bases between the two ends. The CDR3 has 12 residues. Here the CDR3 DNA reads TGTGCCAGCAGTGAAAAGGGGGTCGAGCAGTTCTTC. Amino acid sequence: CASSEKGVEQFF.

CDR3 region: CASRLDRERGQPQHF. As DNA, the CDR3 is TGTGCCAGCAGACTTGACAGGGAGCGAGGACAGCCCCAGCATTTT. V usage is TRBV6-2 or TRBV6-3 and J usage is TRBJ1-5, with TRBD1 matching over 7 bases. Germline V gene sequence: CDR1 MNHEY, CDR2 SVGEGT. The CDR3 is made up of 15 amino acids. V trimming: 6 bases; J trimming: 7 bases; junction bases outside the gene matches: 12.

V is TRBV19 and J is TRBJ1-5; D is unresolved. CDR1 LNHDA and CDR2 SQIVND come from the germline V gene (reference sequence). V was shortened by 3 bases and J by 1 base, with 13 bases between the two germline ends. CDR3 length equals 16 residues. CDR3: CASSIVGSQSNQPQHF. CDR3 coding DNA: TGTGCCAGTAGTATTGTGGGAAGTCAGAGCAATCAGCCCCAGCATTTT.

This clonotype occurred a few times. The rearrangement joins TRBV6-6 to TRBJ1-2; TRBD1 matches 10 bases. The junction had 8 bases not matched to a gene; V was cut back by 7 bases and J by 0 bases. This CDR3 spans 16 amino acids. The germline CDR1 and CDR2 sequences are MNHNY and SVGAGI (reference sequence). This CDR3 reads CASTAGQGFSNYGYTF. The DNA of the CDR3 is TGTGCCAGCACCGCGGGACAGGGGTTCTCTAACTATGGCTACACCTTC.

Only a few counts were recorded for this clonotype. The chain recombines TRBV18 with TRBJ1-1; D remains unclear. This CDR3 spans 18 amino acids. From germline, CDR1 is KGHSH and CDR2 LQKENI. Deletions cut 3 bases from V and 1 base from J, with 21 bases between. The CDR3 protein is CASSPLDLGFGSNTEAFF. The CDR3 region has the DNA TGTGCCAGCTCACCTCTTGATTTGGGCTTCGGGTCGAACACTGAAGCTTTCTTT.

A few counts support this clonotype. This chain joins TRBV12-3 or TRBV12-4 and TRBJ1-6, with D possibly TRBD1 on 5 matching bases. V gave up 3 bases and J gave up 2 bases, with 8 bases separating them. This CDR3 has 15 residues. CDR3 protein: CASSFGRAYNSPLHF. The CDR3 nucleotides are TGTGCCAGCAGTTTTGGCAGGGCCTATAATTCACCCCTCCACTTT.

This clonotype was counted only a few times. This rearrangement joins TRBV7-3 to TRBJ2-7; D uncertain. V shed 5 bases and J shed 6 bases, with 11 bases lying between them. The CDR3 is 12 residues long. Looked up from germline, CDR1 is SGHTA and CDR2 is FQGTGA. The CDR3 loop is CASSDGRSEQYF. CDR3 nucleotides: TGTGCCAGCAGCGACGGTCGGTCCGAGCAGTACTTC.

The rearrangement links TRBV7-2 to TRBJ2-5, with 8 nucleotides matching TRBD1. V lost 7 bases and J lost 1; bases outside the gene matches: 8. Germline CDR1 SGHTA, CDR2 FQGNSA. This CDR3 region has 15 residues. CDR3 residues: CASKRTGIFQETQYF. The CDR3 bases are TGTGCCAGCAAAAGGACAGGGATTTTCCAAGAGACCCAGTACTTC.

J is TRBJ2-2 and V is TRBV7-2; TRBD2 is a possible D gene (6 bases). Trimming stripped 4 bases from V and 0 bases from J, with 9 bases between. CDR1 is SGHTA and CDR2 is FQGNSA in the germline V gene. The CDR3 sequence is 15 residues long. CDR3 in amino acids: CASSWRVANTGELFF. CDR3 sequence (DNA): TGTGCCAGCAGCTGGAGGGTCGCGAACACCGGGGAGCTGTTTTTT.